This T cell receptor (beta chain) was observed in a study of blood T cell repertoires in COVID-19. Study-level information: The origin of the acute and convalescent COVID-19 samples was the United States, Italy and Spain. T cells, B-cell-depleted T cells, or PBMCs provided the cDNA or gDNA that served as material.

Original data processing: Amplifying reference gene primers gave estimates of nucleated cell counts. Using immunoSEQ multiplex PCR, the repertoire was profiled, and TCRdb retains in-frame clones only, with some absent. That table supplies the V and J calls and clone size; D and trimming were determined from the DNA. The sample carries about 170,000 clones, about 85% recorded once. Seattle researchers signed up patients amid active infection and tracked them longitudinally. Germline V gives CDR1 SGHTA, CDR2 FQGNSA. The CDR3 has 15 residues. With 1 base clipped from V and 3 bases from J, the junction kept 4 bases outside the gene matches.

The TCR originated in a man older than 75 with COVID-19, enrolled during active disease. This chain joins TRBV7-2 and TRBJ1-2; TRBD1 aligns across 8 bases. The specimen was peripheral blood. CDR3 sequence: CASSLVAGGDYGYTF. The CDR3 DNA follows: TGTGCCAGCAGCTTAGTGGCAGGGGGCGACTATGGCTACACCTTC.